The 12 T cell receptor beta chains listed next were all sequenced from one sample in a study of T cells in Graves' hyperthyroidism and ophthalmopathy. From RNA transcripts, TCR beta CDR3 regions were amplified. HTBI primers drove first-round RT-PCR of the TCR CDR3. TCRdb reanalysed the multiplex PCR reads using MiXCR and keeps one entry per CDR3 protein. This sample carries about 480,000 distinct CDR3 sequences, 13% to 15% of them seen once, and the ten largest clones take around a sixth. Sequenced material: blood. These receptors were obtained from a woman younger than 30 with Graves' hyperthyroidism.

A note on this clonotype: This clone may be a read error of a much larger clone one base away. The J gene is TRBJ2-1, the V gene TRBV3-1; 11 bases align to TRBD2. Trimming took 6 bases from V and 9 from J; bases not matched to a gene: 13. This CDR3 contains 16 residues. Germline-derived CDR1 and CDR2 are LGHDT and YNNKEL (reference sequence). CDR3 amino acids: CASRARGTSGKGEQFF. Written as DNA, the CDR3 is TGTGCCAGCAGAGCCAGGGGGACTAGCGGCAAGGGTGAGCAGTTCTTC.

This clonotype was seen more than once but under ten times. The CDR3 loop reads CASSRSGFSYEQYF. In DNA, the CDR3 is TGCGCCAGCAGCCGAAGCGGATTCTCCTACGAGCAGTACTTC. This chain uses TRBV4-1 with TRBJ2-7, with TRBD2 as a possible D gene (5 bases). Germline loops: CDR1 MGHRA, CDR2 YSYEKL. The V gene lost 4 bases and the J gene lost 0 bases, with 10 bases spanning the gap. This CDR3 is built from 14 residues.

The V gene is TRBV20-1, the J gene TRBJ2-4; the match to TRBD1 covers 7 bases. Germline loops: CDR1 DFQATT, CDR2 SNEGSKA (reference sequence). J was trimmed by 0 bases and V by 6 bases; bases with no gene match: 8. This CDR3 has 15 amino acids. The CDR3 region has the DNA TGCAGTGCAAGGGACAGCTTCTTAGCCAAAAACATTCAGTACTTC. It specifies CSARDSFLAKNIQYF.

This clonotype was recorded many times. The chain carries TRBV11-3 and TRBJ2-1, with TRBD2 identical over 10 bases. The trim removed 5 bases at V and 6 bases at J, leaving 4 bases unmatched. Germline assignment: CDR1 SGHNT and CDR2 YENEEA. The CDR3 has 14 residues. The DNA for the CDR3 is TGTGCCAGCAGCCCTCGGACTAGCGGCAATGAGCAGTTCTTC. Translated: CASSPRTSGNEQFF.

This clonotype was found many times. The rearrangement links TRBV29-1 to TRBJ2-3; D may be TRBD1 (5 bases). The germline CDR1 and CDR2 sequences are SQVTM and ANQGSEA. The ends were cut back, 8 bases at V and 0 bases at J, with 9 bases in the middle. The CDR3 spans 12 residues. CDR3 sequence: CSLQASTDTQYF. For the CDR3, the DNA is TGCAGCTTACAGGCTAGCACAGATACGCAGTATTTT.

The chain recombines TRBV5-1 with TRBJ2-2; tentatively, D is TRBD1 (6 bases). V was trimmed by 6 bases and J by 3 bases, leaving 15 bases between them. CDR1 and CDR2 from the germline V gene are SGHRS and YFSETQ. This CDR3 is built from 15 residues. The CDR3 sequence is CASIDPGHYTGELFF. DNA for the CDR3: TGCGCCAGCATAGACCCGGGACACTACACCGGGGAGCTGTTTTTT.

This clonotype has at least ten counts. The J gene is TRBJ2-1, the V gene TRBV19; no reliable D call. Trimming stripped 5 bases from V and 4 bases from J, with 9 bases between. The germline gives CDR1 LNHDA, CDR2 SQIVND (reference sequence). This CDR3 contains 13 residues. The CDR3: CASSSSNYNEQFF. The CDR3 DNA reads TGTGCCAGTAGTTCGTCTAATTACAATGAGCAGTTCTTC.

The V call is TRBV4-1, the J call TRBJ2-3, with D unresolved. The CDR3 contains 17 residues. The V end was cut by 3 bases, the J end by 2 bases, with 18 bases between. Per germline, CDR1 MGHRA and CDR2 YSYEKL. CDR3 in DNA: TGCGCCAGCAGCCACAGCCTCTTCGTGGAGCCCACAGATACGCAGTATTTT. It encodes CASSHSLFVEPTDTQYF.

The CDR3 DNA is TGTGCCAGCAGCTTCACCTACGTTCCACCCCGGGACAGGGGGTTCTCTGGGGCCAACGTCCTGACTTTC. Translated: CASSFTYVPPRDRGFSGANVLTF. V usage is TRBV11-1 and J usage is TRBJ2-6; 11 nucleotides align to TRBD1. The ends lost 3 bases at V and 0 bases at J; junction bases unmatched: 19. Germline CDR1 is SGHAT and CDR2 is FQDESV (reference sequence). This CDR3 is built from 23 residues.

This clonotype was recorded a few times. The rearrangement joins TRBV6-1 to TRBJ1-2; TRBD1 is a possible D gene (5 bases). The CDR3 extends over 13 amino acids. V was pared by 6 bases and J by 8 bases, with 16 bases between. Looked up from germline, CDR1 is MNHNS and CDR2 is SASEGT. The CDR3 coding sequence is TGTGCCAGCAGCGCGACAGCATCGGGCGGCTACACCTTC. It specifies CASSATASGGYTF.

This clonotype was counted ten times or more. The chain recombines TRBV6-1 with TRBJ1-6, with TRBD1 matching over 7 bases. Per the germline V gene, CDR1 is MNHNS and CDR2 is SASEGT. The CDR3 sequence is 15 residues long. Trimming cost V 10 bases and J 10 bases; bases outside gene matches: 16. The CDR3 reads CATLQSRGGYSPLHF. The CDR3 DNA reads TGTGCCACCCTCCAAAGCCGAGGGGGCTACTCACCCCTCCACTTT.

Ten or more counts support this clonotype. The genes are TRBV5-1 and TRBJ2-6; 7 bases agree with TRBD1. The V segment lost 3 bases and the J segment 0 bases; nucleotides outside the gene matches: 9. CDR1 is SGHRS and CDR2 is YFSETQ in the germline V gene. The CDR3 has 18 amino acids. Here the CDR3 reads CASSSIPGQTSGANVLTF. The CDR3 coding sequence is TGCGCCAGCAGCTCAATCCCGGGACAGACCTCTGGGGCCAACGTCCTGACTTTC.